This TCR beta chain came from a study of regulatory T cells in long-lasting Graves disease. Study-wide results and limits: The persistent group shared around 2,700 public clonotypes, more than the roughly 970 shared by new patients.

Relying on iRepertoire HTBI primers and Arm-PCR of CDR3 regions, the team built TCR beta libraries. TCRdb ran MiXCR on the multiplex PCR reads and lists one entry per CDR3 protein. Here the sample spans just over 600,000 distinct CDR3 sequences, about 16% being singletons. The time point here: newly diagnosed GD, antithyroid drugs for less than 3 months. Construction of the TCR library relied on RNA isolated from PBMCs. To note about this clonotype: Its matching antigen is unknown.

This same sample was also taken into another study, of T cells in Graves' hyperthyroidism and ophthalmopathy. That investigation notes: Expanded thyroid clonotypes (above 0.001) were mostly also found in blood.

This TCR was sampled from a woman aged 25-40 years with Graves disease. The sample here was peripheral blood mononuclear cells (PBMCs), taken at new diagnosis, from a patient treated with antithyroid drugs.

CDR3 DNA: TGTGCCAGCAGCCTCTACGGGACAGGGGAAGGCGAGCAGTACTTC. Translation: CASSLYGTGEGEQYF. The chain is built from TRBV7-9 and TRBJ2-7, with TRBD1 matching over 10 bases. From germline, CDR1 is SEHNR and CDR2 FQNEAQ (reference sequence). The V segment lost 5 bases and the J segment 6 bases; nucleotides outside the gene matches: 10. The CDR3 is 15 amino acids.